This TCR beta chain was sequenced in a study of blood T cell repertoires in COVID-19. Study overall: Material from acute and convalescent COVID-19 was sourced from the United States, Italy and Spain. Sample material is recorded as cDNA or gDNA derived from T cells, B-cell-depleted T cells, or PBMCs.

Categorization into cohorts depended on clinical history that participants reported. Authors' analysis steps: Quantification of nucleated cells was approximated via reference gene primer amplification. The assay was immunoSEQ multiplex PCR, and TCRdb's table has in-frame clones only and misses some. That table furnishes V, J and clone size, whereas the DNA furnished D and trimming. The table lists some 270,000 clones, around 83% of them singletons, with under 8% in the top ten. The material sequenced was PBMCs or T cells enriched from blood (not recorded which). The clonotype originates from a woman in her forties or fifties who had been exposed to COVID-19.

In DNA, the CDR3 is TGTGCCAGCAGCTTGGACCAGTGGACTGAAGCTTTCTTT. Encoded protein: CASSLDQWTEAFF. The chain joins TRBV5-6 to TRBJ1-1; D is unclear. The germline V gene has CDR1 SGHDT and CDR2 YYEEEE. Trimming removed 0 bases from V and 5 bases from J, with 8 bases in between. The CDR3 covers 13 residues.